These T cell receptor beta chains were read from a single sample in a study of regulatory T cells in long-lasting Graves disease. TCRdb itself ran the multiplex PCR reads through MiXCR, one entry per CDR3 protein. The sample gives 620,000 or so distinct CDR3 sequences, 15% to 20% of which show up once; 18% is in the top ten. These data also formed part of another study, on T cells in Graves' hyperthyroidism and ophthalmopathy.

This specimen consisted of peripheral blood mononuclear cells (PBMCs), obtained at new diagnosis, from a patient treated with antithyroid drugs. Receptors originate from a woman between 25 and 40 years old with Graves disease. The CDR3 runs from the conserved cysteine through the conserved F or W.

v_gene	j_gene	CDR3aa
TRBV14	TRBJ2-7	CASSPQPPVGQYF
TRBV19	TRBJ2-7	CASSIDGDGAYEQYF
TRBV3-1	TRBJ2-7	CASSPGWVSVASYEQYF
TRBV3-1	TRBJ2-7	CASSQESTRGEQYF
TRBV7-3	TRBJ2-3	CASSFFGQLTDTQYF
TRBV28	TRBJ2-7	CASSLYPAVYEQYF
TRBV28	TRBJ1-4	CASSPDDRDSEKLFF
TRBV20-1	TRBJ1-1	CSARGWANTEAFF
TRBV2	TRBJ2-1	CASDEWGESYNEQFF
TRBV6-2/TRBV6-3	TRBJ2-1	CASSPSRGSYNEQFF
TRBV29-1	TRBJ2-3	CSVEALQPSTDTQYF
TRBV4-1	TRBJ2-7	CASSQTNRGLLYEQYF
TRBV6-1	TRBJ2-7	CASSESGEVDYEQYF
TRBV28	TRBJ1-2	CASTSGGTYGYTF
TRBV19	TRBJ1-1	CASIRGPTEAFF
TRBV7-3	TRBJ2-1	CASSSALAGGLHEQFF
TRBV6-1	TRBJ2-1	CASTLVAPYVNEQFF
TRBV7-2	TRBJ1-5	CASSFAGTGSNQPQHF
TRBV5-1	TRBJ1-2	CASSLSGGPYGYTF
TRBV2	TRBJ2-2	CASTGLAGGGGELFF
TRBV7-2	TRBJ1-2	CASSIGLWGPYGYTF
TRBV28	TRBJ2-7	CASSLGGPQQYF
TRBV5-4	TRBJ1-3	CASSFFHSGNTIYF
TRBV10-3	TRBJ1-5	CAISEDSYNQPQHF
TRBV20-1	TRBJ2-7	CSASYQNYEQYF
TRBV5-1	TRBJ2-1	CASSLARLAGGNEQFF
TRBV28	TRBJ2-2	CASGGKLAGKYRNTGELFF
TRBV28	TRBJ1-3	CASSLSYSPSGNTIYF
TRBV11-1	TRBJ2-1	CASSLDRAISSYNEQFF
TRBV20-1	TRBJ2-5	CSGRRGQETQYF
TRBV7-3	TRBJ1-1	CASSLNAPGTGTEAFF
TRBV15	TRBJ1-1	CATSRQLSGAGAFF
TRBV30	NA	CAWNPGLKQETQYF
TRBV7-2	TRBJ2-5	CASSYGGGETQYF
TRBV9	TRBJ2-1	CASSPPGLLNSYNEQFF
TRBV3-1	TRBJ1-2	CASSQPDRGMDYGYTF
TRBV27	TRBJ2-7	CASSFSPGNSYEQYF
TRBV18	TRBJ1-1	CASSVTVMNTEAFF
TRBV28	TRBJ2-1	CASRRASSYNEQFF
TRBV29-1	TRBJ2-1	CSVVPAGTGKYNEQFF
TRBV29-1	TRBJ2-7	CSGDRDRASYEQYF
TRBV6-1	TRBJ1-4	CASYRWGEKLFF
TRBV9	TRBJ2-7	CASSVGREGAYEQYF